The rows below give T cell receptor beta chains drawn from one sample of a study of T cell responses to AZD1222 COVID-19 vaccine. Sequencing used immunoSEQ multiplex PCR; TCRdb keeps in-frame clones, though not all of them. The repertoire holds 100,000 to 150,000 clones, about 85% seen once, with more than 3.5% in the top ten. The sample in question was peripheral blood, obtained on day 0 of AZD1222 vaccination. The receptors come from an adult in good health. Both conserved end residues are part of each CDR3. Each record gives: J gene, V gene, D gene, clone size, CDR3 DNA, CDR3 protein. D genes are given only for firm matches. A clone size is listed for some rows: how often the clone was seen (once, few, many), or a class if it is expanded.

j_call: TRBJ1-3
v_call: TRBV27
d_call: -
clone_size: -
cdr3_nt: TGTGCCAGCAGTTTAAGGGGGTACTCTGGAAACACCATATATTTT
cdr3_aa: CASSLRGYSGNTIYF

j_call: TRBJ2-3
v_call: TRBV27
d_call: TRBD1
clone_size: -
cdr3_nt: TGTGCCAGCAGTTCTGGACAGGGGACGAATACGCAGTATTTT
cdr3_aa: CASSSGQGTNTQYF

j_call: TRBJ1-6
v_call: TRBV18
d_call: TRBD1
clone_size: once
cdr3_nt: TGTGCCAGCTCACACACCCCAGGACAGGGATATTCACCCCTCCACTTT
cdr3_aa: CASSHTPGQGYSPLHF

j_call: TRBJ2-4
v_call: TRBV12-3/TRBV12-4
d_call: -
clone_size: -
cdr3_nt: TGTGCCAGCTCCCGGGCTAACAAAAACATTCAGTACTTC
cdr3_aa: CASSRANKNIQYF

j_call: TRBJ2-3
v_call: TRBV7-2
d_call: -
clone_size: -
cdr3_nt: TGTGCCAGCAGCTCCTCCAGGGAAAGGACAGATACGCAGTATTTT
cdr3_aa: CASSSSRERTDTQYF

j_call: TRBJ1-2
v_call: TRBV20-1
d_call: -
clone_size: -
cdr3_nt: TGCAGTGCTAGTGGTACAGGGACTAACTATGGCTACACCTTC
cdr3_aa: CSASGTGTNYGYTF

j_call: TRBJ2-3
v_call: TRBV4-1
d_call: -
clone_size: -
cdr3_nt: TGCGCCAGCAGCCCCAGGGGTACCACAGATACGCAGTATTTT
cdr3_aa: CASSPRGTTDTQYF

j_call: TRBJ1-1
v_call: TRBV19
d_call: -
clone_size: -
cdr3_nt: TGTGCCAGTAGTGGGTGGATAAACACTGAAGCTTTCTTT
cdr3_aa: CASSGWINTEAFF

j_call: TRBJ2-7
v_call: TRBV5-6
d_call: -
clone_size: -
cdr3_nt: TGTGCCAGCAGCTTTACTTGGGCTCAGTCCTACGAGCAGTACTTC
cdr3_aa: CASSFTWAQSYEQYF

j_call: TRBJ2-7
v_call: TRBV6-6
d_call: -
clone_size: -
cdr3_nt: TGTGCCAGCAGTCGACAGGCCCCAAACGAGCAGTACTTC
cdr3_aa: CASSRQAPNEQYF

j_call: TRBJ2-1
v_call: TRBV2
d_call: -
clone_size: few
cdr3_nt: TGTGCCAGCACCACCTGGGAGCGGGTGAGCTCCTACAATGAGCAGTTCTTC
cdr3_aa: CASTTWERVSSYNEQFF

j_call: TRBJ2-7
v_call: TRBV7-9
d_call: -
clone_size: -
cdr3_nt: TGTGCCAGCAGCTTAACGGGGCTCCACTACGAGCAGTACTTC
cdr3_aa: CASSLTGLHYEQYF

j_call: TRBJ1-2
v_call: TRBV19
d_call: TRBD1
clone_size: -
cdr3_nt: TGTGCCAGTAGTTCCGCAGCCGGGACAGGGGGCTATGGCTACACCTTC
cdr3_aa: CASSSAAGTGGYGYTF

j_call: TRBJ1-3
v_call: TRBV7-3
d_call: -
clone_size: -
cdr3_nt: TGTGCCAGCAGCCGCGGGCCTACACTCTCTGGAAACACCATATATTTT
cdr3_aa: CASSRGPTLSGNTIYF

j_call: TRBJ2-5
v_call: TRBV12-3/TRBV12-4
d_call: -
clone_size: -
cdr3_nt: TGTGCCAGCAAGGTCTCAGGGGCAGAGACCCAGTACTTC
cdr3_aa: CASKVSGAETQYF

j_call: TRBJ1-2
v_call: TRBV30
d_call: -
clone_size: -
cdr3_nt: TGTGCCTGGAGTTCAGGGAACTATGGCTACACCTTC
cdr3_aa: CAWSSGNYGYTF

j_call: TRBJ1-2
v_call: TRBV9
d_call: -
clone_size: -
cdr3_nt: TGTGCCAGCAGCGTAGCTCTGGACAGTCAAGGGCCCTATGGCTACACCTTC
cdr3_aa: CASSVALDSQGPYGYTF

j_call: TRBJ2-7
v_call: TRBV7-9
d_call: -
clone_size: few
cdr3_nt: TGTGCCAGCAGCTTGGAGGTCAGTAACGAGCAGTACTTC
cdr3_aa: CASSLEVSNEQYF

j_call: TRBJ2-7
v_call: TRBV28
d_call: TRBD2
clone_size: -
cdr3_nt: TGTGCCAGCAGAGCTCGCGGACTAGCGGGAGTTAGCGAGCAGTACTTC
cdr3_aa: CASRARGLAGVSEQYF

j_call: TRBJ2-2
v_call: TRBV5-4
d_call: TRBD2
clone_size: once
cdr3_nt: TGTGCCAGCAGCTCGGGGGGGCCGCGCACCGGGGAGCTGTTTTTT
cdr3_aa: CASSSGGPRTGELFF

j_call: TRBJ2-3
v_call: TRBV29-1
d_call: -
clone_size: -
cdr3_nt: TGCAGCGTTGAGGAAGGGTCAGATACGCAGTATTTT
cdr3_aa: CSVEEGSDTQYF

j_call: TRBJ2-3
v_call: TRBV6-2/TRBV6-3
d_call: -
clone_size: -
cdr3_nt: TGTGCCAGCAGTGCAGGGGGGAGCACAGATACGCAGTATTTT
cdr3_aa: CASSAGGSTDTQYF

j_call: TRBJ1-1
v_call: TRBV20-1
d_call: TRBD1
clone_size: once
cdr3_nt: TGCAGTGCTAGTCCGCAGGGGGCCCTCTTGAACACTGAAGCTTTCTTT
cdr3_aa: CSASPQGALLNTEAFF

j_call: TRBJ1-1
v_call: TRBV6-5
d_call: -
clone_size: -
cdr3_nt: TGTGCCAGCAGTTACGGGCCCTCGAACACTGAAGCTTTCTTT
cdr3_aa: CASSYGPSNTEAFF

j_call: TRBJ1-6
v_call: TRBV7-9
d_call: -
clone_size: -
cdr3_nt: TGTGCCAGCAGCCAAGGGTGGGGTAATTCACCCCTCCACTTT
cdr3_aa: CASSQGWGNSPLHF

j_call: TRBJ1-6
v_call: TRBV19
d_call: TRBD1
clone_size: -
cdr3_nt: TGTGCCAGTAGTATGGGGACAGGGTACCCAGGGGATTCACCCCTCCACTTT
cdr3_aa: CASSMGTGYPGDSPLHF

j_call: TRBJ1-6
v_call: TRBV18
d_call: TRBD1
clone_size: few
cdr3_nt: TGTGCCAGCTCACTGCCAGGGGGCGGGTATAATTCACCCCTCCACTTT
cdr3_aa: CASSLPGGGYNSPLHF

j_call: TRBJ1-2
v_call: TRBV5-8
d_call: -
clone_size: -
cdr3_nt: TGTGCCAGCAGCTTGACAGAAATCTATGGCTACACCTTC
cdr3_aa: CASSLTEIYGYTF

j_call: TRBJ2-1
v_call: TRBV19
d_call: -
clone_size: -
cdr3_nt: TGTGCCAGTAGCTCTTTCCGTGAGCAGTTCTTC
cdr3_aa: CASSSFREQFF

j_call: TRBJ1-5
v_call: TRBV30
d_call: -
clone_size: -
cdr3_nt: TGTGCCTGGAGTGAGATCTCTAGCAATCAGCCCCAGCATTTT
cdr3_aa: CAWSEISSNQPQHF

j_call: TRBJ1-1
v_call: TRBV19
d_call: -
clone_size: -
cdr3_nt: TGTGCCAGCCGACTCCGGGACTCAAACTCCAAGGGGACTGAAGCTTTCTTT
cdr3_aa: CASRLRDSNSKGTEAFF

j_call: TRBJ1-4
v_call: TRBV7-6
d_call: -
clone_size: -
cdr3_nt: TGTGCCAGCAGGCTTACAGGGACAACTAATGAAAAACTGTTTTTT
cdr3_aa: CASRLTGTTNEKLFF

j_call: TRBJ1-1
v_call: TRBV21-1
d_call: -
clone_size: -
cdr3_nt: TGTGCCAGCAGCTCAGCCGGGTCCCAAATGGGCCCTGAAGCTTTCTTT
cdr3_aa: CASSSAGSQMGPEAFF

j_call: TRBJ1-2
v_call: TRBV6-2/TRBV6-3
d_call: -
clone_size: -
cdr3_nt: TGTGCCAGCAGTAGGACCTCAGGGTCTTATGGCTACACCTTC
cdr3_aa: CASSRTSGSYGYTF

j_call: TRBJ1-1
v_call: TRBV24-1
d_call: TRBD1
clone_size: -
cdr3_nt: TGTGCCACCAGTGGACCCGACAGGGGGCTGAACACTGAAGCTTTCTTT
cdr3_aa: CATSGPDRGLNTEAFF

j_call: TRBJ1-4
v_call: TRBV30
d_call: TRBD1
clone_size: -
cdr3_nt: TGTGCCTGGAGTTACTCCGGGACAGGGCTTGGGGAAAAACTGTTTTTT
cdr3_aa: CAWSYSGTGLGEKLFF

j_call: TRBJ2-3
v_call: TRBV7-3
d_call: -
clone_size: -
cdr3_nt: TGTGCCAGCAGCTTAACGGGGGCCCACACAGATACGCAGTATTTT
cdr3_aa: CASSLTGAHTDTQYF

j_call: TRBJ1-2
v_call: TRBV6-5
d_call: -
clone_size: once
cdr3_nt: TGTGCCAGCAGTTACTCGAATCGCGGCTACACCTTC
cdr3_aa: CASSYSNRGYTF

j_call: TRBJ2-7
v_call: TRBV24-1
d_call: TRBD1
clone_size: -
cdr3_nt: TGTGCCACCAGTGTGTCAGGGGGCTACGAGCAGTACTTC
cdr3_aa: CATSVSGGYEQYF

j_call: TRBJ1-4
v_call: TRBV28
d_call: -
clone_size: once
cdr3_nt: TGTGCCAGCAGTCCACACCCGGGTGGGGGGGAAAAACTGTTTTTT
cdr3_aa: CASSPHPGGGEKLFF

j_call: TRBJ1-2
v_call: TRBV5-1
d_call: -
clone_size: once
cdr3_nt: TGCGCCAGCAGCTTGGACCGCCTGGACTATGGCTACACCTTC
cdr3_aa: CASSLDRLDYGYTF

j_call: TRBJ2-3
v_call: TRBV27
d_call: -
clone_size: -
cdr3_nt: TGTGCCAGCAGTTTATTCGGCCTAGCAGTCGATACGCAGTATTTT
cdr3_aa: CASSLFGLAVDTQYF

j_call: TRBJ2-3
v_call: TRBV18
d_call: TRBD2
clone_size: -
cdr3_nt: TGTGCCAGCTCACCGCTGACTAGCGGGCTGCCCGGGAATACGCAGTATTTT
cdr3_aa: CASSPLTSGLPGNTQYF

j_call: TRBJ2-2
v_call: TRBV10-2
d_call: TRBD2
clone_size: -
cdr3_nt: TGCGCCAGCAGTACGGGGGGTTACACCGGGGAGCTGTTTTTT
cdr3_aa: CASSTGGYTGELFF

j_call: TRBJ1-6
v_call: TRBV23-1
d_call: -
clone_size: -
cdr3_nt: TGCGCCAGCATTGGGGCCTCCAATTCACCCCTCCACTTT
cdr3_aa: CASIGASNSPLHF